This T cell receptor (beta chain) emerged from a study of cytomegalovirus exposure and HLA in healthy donors. PCR used 60 Vbeta primers and 13 Jbeta primers. Profiling relied on immunoSEQ multiplex PCR, and the TCRdb table lists in-frame clones only, not all of them. The sample lists some 150,000 clones; approximately 80% were seen once. This clone was seen once. Its specificity is not known. Study results and limitations: Presence/absence analyses rested on an assumption that sequencing depth was roughly uniform across donors. Later on, an analysis tied 18,000 or so TCR beta sequences to HLA alleles at 0.05 false discovery rate. The productive fraction for most TCR beta V segments was about 90% or about 30% in an earlier analysis.

This CDR3 is built from 18 residues. Trimming took 2 bases from V and 4 from J; bases not matched to a gene: 8. Germline lookup yields CDR1 MNHEY and CDR2 SMNVEV (reference sequence). The sample taken for sequencing was PBMCs. The chain couples TRBV27 to TRBJ2-6; 10 bases agree with TRBD1. This receptor was obtained from a woman aged 18-29 years in good health and CMV-seronegative. The CDR3 sequence: CASSLGGTGASGANVLTF. In nucleotides, the CDR3 is TGTGCCAGCAGTTTAGGAGGGACAGGGGCGTCCGGGGCCAACGTCCTGACTTTC.